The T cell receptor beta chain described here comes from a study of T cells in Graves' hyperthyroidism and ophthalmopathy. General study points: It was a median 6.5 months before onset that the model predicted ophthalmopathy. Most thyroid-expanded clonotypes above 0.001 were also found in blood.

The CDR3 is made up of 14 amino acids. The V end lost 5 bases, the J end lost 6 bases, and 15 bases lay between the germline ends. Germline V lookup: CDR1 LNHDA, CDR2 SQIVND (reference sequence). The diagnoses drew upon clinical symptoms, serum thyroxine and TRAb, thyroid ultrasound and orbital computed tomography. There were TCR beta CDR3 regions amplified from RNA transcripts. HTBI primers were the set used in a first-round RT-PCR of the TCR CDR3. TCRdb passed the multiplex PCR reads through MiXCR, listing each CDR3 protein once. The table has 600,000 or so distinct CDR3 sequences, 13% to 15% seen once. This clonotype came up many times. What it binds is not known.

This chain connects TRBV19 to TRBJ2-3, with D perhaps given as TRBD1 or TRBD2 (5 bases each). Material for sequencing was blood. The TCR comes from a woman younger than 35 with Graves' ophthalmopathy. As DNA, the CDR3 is TGTGCCAGTAGTGGGACGGCGCCCGCTGATACGCAGTATTTT. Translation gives CASSGTAPADTQYF.